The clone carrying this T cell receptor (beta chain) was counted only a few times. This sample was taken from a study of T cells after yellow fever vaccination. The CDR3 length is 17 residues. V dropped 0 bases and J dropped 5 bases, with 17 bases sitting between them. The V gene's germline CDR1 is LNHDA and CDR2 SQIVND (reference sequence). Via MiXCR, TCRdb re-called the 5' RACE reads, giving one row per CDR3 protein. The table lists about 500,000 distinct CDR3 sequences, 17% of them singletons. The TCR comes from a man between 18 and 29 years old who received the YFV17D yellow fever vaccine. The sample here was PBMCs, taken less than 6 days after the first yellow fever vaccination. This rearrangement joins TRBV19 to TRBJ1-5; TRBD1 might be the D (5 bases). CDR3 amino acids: CASSIDRQGRGDQPQHF. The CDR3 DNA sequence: TGTGCCAGTAGTATAGATCGGCAAGGGAGAGGGGATCAGCCCCAGCATTTT.